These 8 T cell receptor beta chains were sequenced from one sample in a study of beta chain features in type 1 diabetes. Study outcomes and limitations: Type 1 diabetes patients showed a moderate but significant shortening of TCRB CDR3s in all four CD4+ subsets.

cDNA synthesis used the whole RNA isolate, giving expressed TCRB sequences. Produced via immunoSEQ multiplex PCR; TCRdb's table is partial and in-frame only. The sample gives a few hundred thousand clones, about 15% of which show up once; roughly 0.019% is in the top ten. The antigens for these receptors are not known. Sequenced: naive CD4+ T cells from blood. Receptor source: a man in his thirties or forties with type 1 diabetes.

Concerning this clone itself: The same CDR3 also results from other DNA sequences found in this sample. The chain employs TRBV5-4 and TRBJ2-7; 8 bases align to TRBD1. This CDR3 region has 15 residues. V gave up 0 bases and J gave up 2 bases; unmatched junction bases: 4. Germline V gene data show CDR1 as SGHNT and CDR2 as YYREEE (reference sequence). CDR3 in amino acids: CASSLGGQGPYEQYF. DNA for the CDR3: TGTGCCAGCAGCTTGGGCGGACAGGGCCCCTACGAGCAGTACTTC.

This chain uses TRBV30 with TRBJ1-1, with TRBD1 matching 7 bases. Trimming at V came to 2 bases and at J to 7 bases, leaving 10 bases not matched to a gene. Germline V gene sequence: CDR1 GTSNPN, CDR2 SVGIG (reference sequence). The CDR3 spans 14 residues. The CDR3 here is CAWSPPTGWGEAFF. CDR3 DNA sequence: TGTGCCTGGAGTCCGCCGACAGGGTGGGGTGAAGCTTTCTTT. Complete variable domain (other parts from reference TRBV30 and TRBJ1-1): SQTIHQWPATLVQPVGSPLSLECTVEGTSNPNLYWYRQAAGRGLQLLFYSVGIGQISSEVPQNLSASRPQDRQFILSSKKLLLSDSGFYLCAWSPPTGWGEAFFGQGTRLTVV.

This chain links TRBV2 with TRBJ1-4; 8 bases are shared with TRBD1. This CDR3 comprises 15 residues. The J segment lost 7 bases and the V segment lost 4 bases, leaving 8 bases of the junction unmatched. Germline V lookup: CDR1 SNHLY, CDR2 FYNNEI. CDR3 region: CASSGTRGQGEKLFF. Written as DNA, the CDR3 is TGTGCCAGCAGTGGTACCAGGGGGCAAGGTGAAAAACTGTTTTTT.

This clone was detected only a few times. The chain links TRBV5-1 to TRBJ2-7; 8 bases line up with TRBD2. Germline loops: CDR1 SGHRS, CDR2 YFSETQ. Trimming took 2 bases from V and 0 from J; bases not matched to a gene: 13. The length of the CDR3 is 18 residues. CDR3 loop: CASSFHTLTGGNSYEQYF. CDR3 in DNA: TGCGCCAGCAGCTTCCATACCCTAACGGGGGGGAACTCCTACGAGCAGTACTTC. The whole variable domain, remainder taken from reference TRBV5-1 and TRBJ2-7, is KAGVTQTPRYLIKTRGQQVTLSCSPISGHRSVSWYQQTPGQGLQFLFEYFSETQRNKGNFPGRFSGRQFSNSRSEMNVSTLELGDSALYLCASSFHTLTGGNSYEQYFGPGTRLTVT.

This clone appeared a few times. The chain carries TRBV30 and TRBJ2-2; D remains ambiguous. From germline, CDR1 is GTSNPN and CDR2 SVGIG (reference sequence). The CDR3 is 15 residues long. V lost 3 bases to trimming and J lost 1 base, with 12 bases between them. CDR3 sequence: CAWSSGPGNTGELFF. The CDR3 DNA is TGTGCCTGGAGCTCCGGCCCGGGGAACACCGGGGAGCTGTTTTTT.

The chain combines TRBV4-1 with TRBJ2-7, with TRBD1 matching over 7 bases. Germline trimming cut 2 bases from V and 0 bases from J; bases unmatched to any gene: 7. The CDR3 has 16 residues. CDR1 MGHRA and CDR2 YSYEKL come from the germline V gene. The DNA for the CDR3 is TGCGCCAGCAGCCAACCCCCGGGACAGAGCTCCTACGAGCAGTACTTC. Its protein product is CASSQPPGQSSYEQYF.

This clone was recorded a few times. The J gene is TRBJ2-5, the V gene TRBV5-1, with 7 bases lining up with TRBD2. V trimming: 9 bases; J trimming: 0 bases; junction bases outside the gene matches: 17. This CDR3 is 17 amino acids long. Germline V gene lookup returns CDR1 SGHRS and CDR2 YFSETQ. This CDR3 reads CATKSTWGAGYQETQYF. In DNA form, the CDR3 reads TGCGCCACCAAATCAACCTGGGGAGCGGGGTACCAAGAGACCCAGTACTTC.

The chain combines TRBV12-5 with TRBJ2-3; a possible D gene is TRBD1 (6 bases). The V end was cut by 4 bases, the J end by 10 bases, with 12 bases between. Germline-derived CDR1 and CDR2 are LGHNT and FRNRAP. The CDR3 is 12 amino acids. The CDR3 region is CASGSKGHPQYF. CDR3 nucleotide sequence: TGTGCTAGTGGTTCCAAGGGACATCCGCAGTATTTT.